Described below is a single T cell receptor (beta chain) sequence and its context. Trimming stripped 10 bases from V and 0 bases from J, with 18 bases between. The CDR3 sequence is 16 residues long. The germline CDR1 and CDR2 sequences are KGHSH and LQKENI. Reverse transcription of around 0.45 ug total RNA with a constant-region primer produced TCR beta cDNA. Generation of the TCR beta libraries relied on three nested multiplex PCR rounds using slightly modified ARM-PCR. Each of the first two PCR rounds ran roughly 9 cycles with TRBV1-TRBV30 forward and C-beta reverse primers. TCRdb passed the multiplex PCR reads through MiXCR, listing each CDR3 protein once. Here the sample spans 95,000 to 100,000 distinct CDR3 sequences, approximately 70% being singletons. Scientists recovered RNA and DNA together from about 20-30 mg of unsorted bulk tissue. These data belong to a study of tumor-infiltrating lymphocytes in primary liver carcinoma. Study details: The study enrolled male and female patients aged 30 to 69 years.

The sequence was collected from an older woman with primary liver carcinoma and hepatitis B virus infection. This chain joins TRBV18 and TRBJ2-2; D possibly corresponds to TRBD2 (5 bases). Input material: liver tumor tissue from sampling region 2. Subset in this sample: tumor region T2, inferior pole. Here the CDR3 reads CANTPPNGTNTGELFF. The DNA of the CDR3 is TGTGCCAACACACCACCTAACGGGACGAACACCGGGGAGCTGTTTTTT.